This TCR beta chain was retrieved from a study of blood T cell repertoires in COVID-19. Clones were sequenced by immunoSEQ multiplex PCR, and TCRdb holds only the in-frame ones, with some missing. This table holds around 320,000 clones, 85% to 90% found once. Note on this clone: One junction end does not reproduce the germline sequence, and a read error may be involved.

Germline loops: CDR1 LGHNT, CDR2 FRNRAP. CDR3 length: 15 residues. The sequenced sample was PBMCs or T cells enriched from blood (not recorded which). This chain links TRBV12-5 with TRBJ2-7, with TRBD1 identical over 7 bases. The TCR comes from a young woman with acute COVID-19. CDR3 region: CASGLETGVAYEQYF. The CDR3 DNA reads TGTGCTAGTGGCTTGGAAACAGGGGTTGCGTACGAGCAGTACTTC.